This TCR beta chain was recorded in a study of breast tumors, draining lymph nodes, adjacent tissues. Overall study results and limits: Compared with lymph nodes, tumors were less diverse; compared with nontumor tissue, more. Luminal-like breast cancer showed significantly higher tumor–nontumor repertoire similarity than basal-like. The data were judged consistent with most tumor T cells coming from lymph node and expanding in tumor.

There are many counts of this clonotype. The target antigen is unknown. Germline V gives CDR1 MNHEY, CDR2 SMNVEV (reference sequence). The length of the CDR3 is 14 residues. The V end lost 6 bases, the J end lost 6 bases, and 15 bases lay between the germline ends. MiXCR was run by TCRdb on the multiplex PCR reads, yielding one entry per CDR3 protein. Of around 130,000 distinct CDR3 sequences listed, nearly 20% are singletons. Samples came from axillary lymph nodes draining the breast cancer. Specimen: axillary lymph node tissue. The clonotype comes from a female donor with breast cancer. Some clones in this sample may be carry-over from other donors' samples. This rearrangement joins TRBV27 to TRBJ1-5; D perhaps matches TRBD1 (6 bases). The CDR3 region has the DNA TGTGCCAGCAGCACAGGGAGGGGAAGTCAGCCCCAGCATTTT. This sequence encodes CASSTGRGSQPQHF.